These 9 T cell receptor beta chains share one sample of origin, sequenced in a study of blood T cell repertoires in COVID-19 (TCRdb year 2020). Libraries were built with the immunoSEQ multiplex PCR assay. TCRdb obtained this table from immuneACCESS and retained in-frame rearrangements with V and J assigned. These tables miss some clones; where compared with another copy, unresolved V genes account for less than half of the shortfall, and the remainder is unexplained. The sample records a few hundred thousand clones, 75% to 90% of which are singletons. Jointly, the top ten make up about 1% of the sample. The sequenced material came from PBMCs or T cells enriched from blood (not recorded which). The receptors derive from a man younger than 30 who had recovered from COVID-19.

The genes are TRBV19 and TRBJ2-7, with D possibly being TRBD1 (5 bases). V dropped 4 bases and J dropped 5 bases, with 15 bases sitting between them. The CDR3 length is 14 residues. Germline CDR1 and CDR2: LNHDA and SQIVND (reference sequence). The DNA of the CDR3 is TGTGCCAGTAGTAGCAGGGTAAGGTCTAACGAGCAGTACTTC. Protein product: CASSSRVRSNEQYF.

This chain uses TRBV30 with TRBJ2-2, with 9 positions matching TRBD1. Germline values: CDR1 GTSNPN, CDR2 SVGIG (reference sequence). The CDR3 has 15 residues. J gave up 6 bases and V 4 bases, and 9 bases lay outside the gene matches. Here the CDR3 DNA reads TGTGCCTGGACCCCTGGGACAGGGTATGCCGGGGAGCTGTTTTTT. Encoded protein: CAWTPGTGYAGELFF.

The genes are TRBV25-1 and TRBJ1-2; possible D gene TRBD1, 6 bases. This CDR3 is 15 amino acids long. The V gene lost 6 bases and the J gene lost 2 bases, with 16 bases spanning the gap. The germline gives CDR1 MGHDK, CDR2 SYGVNS. The CDR3 DNA follows: TGTGCCAGCAGGGGATCACAGGGAAGAAACTATGGCTACACCTTC. Its protein is CASRGSQGRNYGYTF.

V gene TRBV29-1 combines with J gene TRBJ1-3; the D gene is possibly TRBD1 (5 bases). V lost 3 bases, J lost 0 bases, and 9 bases lay in between. Germline assignment: CDR1 SQVTM and CDR2 ANQGSEA. This CDR3 region has 14 residues. The CDR3 region has the DNA TGCAGCGTTGAGGGCAGGGCCTCTGGAAACACCATATATTTT. Translating gives CSVEGRASGNTIYF.

This chain joins TRBV7-2 and TRBJ1-1; maybe TRBD1 (6 bases). The germline V and J ends were trimmed by 2 bases and 3 bases, with 10 bases remaining between them. The CDR3 loop spans 14 amino acids. Germline V gives CDR1 SGHTA, CDR2 FQGNSA. In DNA, the CDR3 is TGTGCCAGCAGCTTATACAGGGTTGACACTGAAGCTTTCTTT. The encoded protein is CASSLYRVDTEAFF.

This chain joins TRBV18 and TRBJ1-1; 9 bases agree with TRBD1. Unmatched junction bases numbered 8, after V lost 5 bases and J lost 7 bases. There are 14 residues in the CDR3. CDR1 is KGHSH and CDR2 is LQKENI in the germline V gene. DNA of the CDR3: TGTGCCAGCTCATCTACACAGGGGGCGGGTGAAGCTTTCTTT. It codes for CASSSTQGAGEAFF.

The V gene is TRBV9, the J gene TRBJ1-5; 7 nucleotides align to TRBD1. V gave up 2 bases and J gave up 4 bases; unmatched junction bases: 3. The germline V gene has CDR1 SGDLS and CDR2 YYNGEE. CDR3 length equals 14 residues. The chain's CDR3 is CASSVGQTNQPQHF. CDR3 bases: TGTGCCAGCAGCGTGGGACAGACAAATCAGCCCCAGCATTTT.

The chain is built from TRBV5-1 and TRBJ1-5; D possibly corresponds to TRBD1 (5 bases). V was shortened by 9 bases and J by 7 bases, with 14 bases between the two germline ends. The CDR3 sequence is 12 residues long. Germline lookup yields CDR1 SGHRS and CDR2 YFSETQ. Here the CDR3 reads CAKRGARQPQHF. In DNA form, the CDR3 reads TGCGCCAAAAGGGGCGCGAGGCAGCCCCAGCATTTT. Looking up the rest from reference TRBV5-1 and TRBJ1-5 gives the full variable domain: KAGVTQTPRYLIKTRGQQVTLSCSPISGHRSVSWYQQTPGQGLQFLFEYFSETQRNKGNFPGRFSGRQFSNSRSEMNVSTLELGDSALYLCAKRGARQPQHFGDGTRLSIL.

The chain links TRBV9 to TRBJ2-3; 11 nucleotides align to TRBD2. The V segment lost 1 base and the J segment 5 bases; nucleotides outside the gene matches: 9. The CDR3 contains 17 residues. Germline loops: CDR1 SGDLS, CDR2 YYNGEE. The CDR3 nucleotides are TGTGCCAGCAGCGTAACCTTACTAGCGGGAGTATTAGATACGCAGTATTTT. As protein: CASSVTLLAGVLDTQYF.